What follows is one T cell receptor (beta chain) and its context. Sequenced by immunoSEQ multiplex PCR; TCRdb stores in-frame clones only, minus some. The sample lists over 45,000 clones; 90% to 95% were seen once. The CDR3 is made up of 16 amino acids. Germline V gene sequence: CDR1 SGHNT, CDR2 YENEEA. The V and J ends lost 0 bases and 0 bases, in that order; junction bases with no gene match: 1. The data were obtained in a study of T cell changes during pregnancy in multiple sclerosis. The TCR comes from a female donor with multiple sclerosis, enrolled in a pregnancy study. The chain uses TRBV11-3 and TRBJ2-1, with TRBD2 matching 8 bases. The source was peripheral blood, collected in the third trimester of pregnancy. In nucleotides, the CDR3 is TGTGCCAGCAGCTTAGAAAGCGGGAGCTCCTACAATGAGCAGTTCTTC. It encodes CASSLESGSSYNEQFF.